This T cell receptor beta chain is drawn from a study of a mutant IDH1 vaccine in newly diagnosed glioma. Across the whole study: Treated patients, averaging about 40 years, were around 62% male and around 40% female. Every participant had undergone radiotherapy, temozolomide, or both before, and most underwent both. Overall study results and limits: Vaccine-induced immune responses occurred in over 80% of patients. No link was apparently found between pseudoprogression and changes in top peripheral T cell clonotypes.

Regarding time point: baseline, week 1 (first vaccination visit). The treatment denotes: pre-vaccination baseline after standard-of-care therapy. There are 16 residues in the CDR3. CDR1 is MNHEY and CDR2 is SMNVEV in the germline V gene (reference sequence). V trimming: 3 bases; J trimming: 1 base; junction bases outside the gene matches: 4. Assay used: immunoSEQ multiplex PCR; TCRdb lists only in-frame clones, some missing. The sample has approximately 15,000 clones; nearly 97% are singletons. Regarding this clone: Its antigen is not known.

The source is a woman aged 18-29 years with glioma. Some clones in this sample may be carry-over from other donors' samples. The sample consisted of peripheral blood mononuclear cells (PBMCs), taken from a glioma patient treated with radiotherapy, temozolomide or both. The rearrangement links TRBV27 to TRBJ2-2; 8 bases fit TRBD1. The CDR3 loop reads CASSFTGTGNTGELFF. In DNA, the CDR3 is TGTGCCAGCAGTTTCACGGGGACAGGGAACACCGGGGAGCTGTTTTTT.